One sample yielded the 16 T cell receptor beta chains listed below, sequenced in a study of blood T cell repertoires in COVID-19. Repertoires were generated with immunoSEQ multiplex PCR, while TCRdb's copy carries only in-frame clones and drops some. The sample has about 190,000 clones, roughly 84% seen once. Sequencing was performed on PBMCs or T cells enriched from blood (not recorded which). The receptors shown here come from a woman in her 30s who had been exposed to COVID-19.

J is TRBJ2-3 and V is TRBV7-2; D is undetermined. V lost 4 bases, J lost 9 bases, and 11 bases lay in between. The CDR3 consists of 12 residues. Germline CDR1 is SGHTA and CDR2 is FQGNSA. The CDR3 loop reads CASSSSRWTQYF. The DNA for the CDR3 is TGTGCCAGCAGCTCCTCGCGGTGGACGCAGTATTTT.

J is TRBJ2-7 and V is TRBV9; tentatively, D is TRBD1 (6 bases). Germline-derived CDR1 and CDR2 are SGDLS and YYNGEE. Trimming took 1 base from V and 2 from J, leaving 13 bases between them. This CDR3 comprises 15 residues. CDR3 coding DNA: TGTGCCAGCAGCGTATCAGGGACACCCACCTACGAGCAGTACTTC. It translates to CASSVSGTPTYEQYF.

The rearrangement uses TRBV3-1 (or the pseudogene TRBV3-2) and TRBJ1-4, with TRBD1 matching over 10 bases. Losses at the gene ends were 5 bases for V and 1 base for J; bases not matched to a gene: 4. This CDR3 has 16 amino acids. Germline-derived CDR1 and CDR2 are LGHDT and YNNKEL (reference sequence). The CDR3 here is CASSFGQGVTNEKLFF. Here the CDR3 DNA reads TGTGCCAGCAGCTTCGGACAGGGGGTAACTAATGAAAAACTGTTTTTT.

The chain recombines TRBV3-1 (or the pseudogene TRBV3-2) with TRBJ1-2, with 10 bases lining up with TRBD1. Germline CDR1 is LGHDT and CDR2 is YNNKEL (reference sequence). V lost 5 bases, J lost 4 bases, and 4 bases stayed unmatched. The CDR3 length is 14 residues. The CDR3 DNA reads TGTGCCAGCAGCGTCCGGGACAGGGGCTATGGCTACACCTTC. Its translation: CASSVRDRGYGYTF.

The chain combines TRBV5-4 with TRBJ1-2, with TRBD1 as a possible D gene (5 bases). The CDR3 contains 11 residues. The ends were cut back, 5 bases at V and 8 bases at J, with 10 bases in the middle. Germline V lookup: CDR1 SGHNT, CDR2 YYREEE (reference sequence). CDR3 sequence: CASSSSGGYTF. The CDR3 DNA follows: TGTGCCAGCAGTTCTTCAGGGGGCTACACCTTC.

V usage is TRBV9 and J usage is TRBJ1-6; D may be TRBD1 (6 bases). Per germline, CDR1 SGDLS and CDR2 YYNGEE. This CDR3 spans 17 amino acids. V was shortened by 4 bases and J by 5 bases, with 19 bases between the two germline ends. DNA for the CDR3: TGTGCCAGCAGCCAATCTCCTACAGGGACCCATAATTCACCCCTCCACTTT. Its protein product is CASSQSPTGTHNSPLHF.

This chain uses TRBV19 with TRBJ2-2, with TRBD2 identical over 10 bases. CDR3 length: 16 amino acids. Germline loops: CDR1 LNHDA, CDR2 SQIVND (reference sequence). With 5 bases clipped from V and 2 bases from J, the junction kept 5 bases outside the gene matches. DNA for the CDR3: TGTGCCAGTAGTCCCAGCGGGGGGGCTAACACCGGGGAGCTGTTTTTT. It yields the protein CASSPSGGANTGELFF.

The chain is built from TRBV13 and TRBJ2-3; the D gene is possibly TRBD2 (6 bases). Trimming left V 6 bases short and J 5 bases short, with 15 bases between. CDR3 length: 14 amino acids. Germline values: CDR1 PRHDT, CDR2 FYEKMQ (reference sequence). Here the CDR3 reads CASRDYRGEDTQYF. DNA of the CDR3: TGTGCCAGCAGGGACTATCGAGGGGAAGATACGCAGTATTTT.

The chain employs TRBV19 and TRBJ1-2; D perhaps matches TRBD1 (5 bases). V was pared by 5 bases and J by 3 bases, with 7 bases between. CDR1 is LNHDA, CDR2 SQIVND, per germline (reference sequence). The CDR3 has 12 amino acids. For the CDR3, the DNA is TGTGCCAGTAGTTTCAGGGACTATGGCTACACCTTC. This translates into CASSFRDYGYTF.

V gene TRBV29-1 combines with J gene TRBJ2-2; TRBD2 is a possible D gene (6 bases). This CDR3 spans 17 amino acids. CDR1 and CDR2 (germline): SQVTM, ANQGSEA. The V end was cut by 8 bases, the J end by 1 base, with 23 bases between. The CDR3 protein is CSPNLTGDPKNTGELFF. CDR3 bases: TGCAGCCCAAACCTCACGGGAGACCCTAAGAACACCGGGGAGCTGTTTTTT.

This sequence joins TRBV6-5 and TRBJ2-1, with D possibly TRBD1 on 6 matching bases. Trimming pared 4 bases from V and 5 bases from J, leaving 15 bases between. Per germline, CDR1 MNHEY and CDR2 SVGAGI. The CDR3 totals 15 residues. CDR3 in amino acids: CASSWDWTADNEQFF. CDR3 DNA: TGTGCCAGCAGTTGGGATTGGACAGCCGACAATGAGCAGTTCTTC.

This clone was recorded only once. This rearrangement joins TRBV4-1 to TRBJ1-1, with D tentatively TRBD1 (6 bases). The CDR3 has 15 amino acids. The V end was cut by 6 bases, the J end by 0 bases, with 14 bases between. Germline V gene data show CDR1 as MGHRA and CDR2 as YSYEKL. The DNA of the CDR3 is TGCGCCAGCAGTATGCGGGGGGGCATGAACACTGAAGCTTTCTTT. This sequence encodes CASSMRGGMNTEAFF.

J is TRBJ2-1 and V is TRBV9, with 7 bases fitting TRBD2. The V gene end was trimmed by 4 bases and the J gene end by 6 bases; junction bases not matched to a gene: 10. Looked up from germline, CDR1 is SGDLS and CDR2 is YYNGEE. This CDR3 region has 15 residues. The CDR3 nucleotides are TGTGCCAGCAGCCCCCGGACTAGAGGATCCAATGAGCAGTTCTTC. Translation: CASSPRTRGSNEQFF.

The gene calls are TRBV5-8 and TRBJ1-2, with 7 bases fitting TRBD1. V trimming: 4 bases; J trimming: 4 bases; junction bases outside the gene matches: 16. Germline assignment: CDR1 SGHTS and CDR2 YDEGEE. The CDR3 extends over 17 amino acids. The chain's CDR3 is CASSQATGRLYSYGYTF. DNA of the CDR3: TGTGCCAGCAGCCAGGCGACAGGGAGGTTGTATAGCTATGGCTACACCTTC.

The chain employs TRBV10-1 and TRBJ2-1, with TRBD2 matching over 11 bases. CDR3 length: 14 amino acids. Looked up from germline, CDR1 is WNHNN and CDR2 is SYGVQD (reference sequence). V dropped 2 bases and J dropped 9; count of bases not matched to a gene: 3. The CDR3 reads CASSEASGGLEQFF. The CDR3 nucleotides read TGCGCCAGCAGTGAGGCTAGCGGGGGGCTTGAGCAGTTCTTC.

This chain connects TRBV9 to TRBJ2-3; 8 bases map to TRBD2. Trimming removed 1 base from V and 6 bases from J; junction bases left unmatched: 7. This CDR3 has 15 amino acids. The germline V gene has CDR1 SGDLS and CDR2 YYNGEE. The CDR3 reads CASSVFSGEGDTQYF. The CDR3 DNA reads TGTGCCAGCAGCGTATTTAGCGGGGAAGGGGATACGCAGTATTTT.